The clone carrying this T cell receptor (beta chain) was seen only once. The germline V gene has CDR1 MNHEY and CDR2 SVGAGI. This CDR3 is built from 13 residues. V lost 7 bases, J lost 7 bases, and 7 bases stayed unmatched. Adults between roughly 18 and 95 years of age took part from 24 US areas. Cohort placement rested on clinical history that participants reported themselves. This sample stems from a study of blood T cell repertoires in COVID-19. In the study overall: The United States, Italy and Spain were the sources of the acute and convalescent COVID-19 samples. PBMCs, B-cell-depleted T cells, or T cells provided the cDNA or gDNA that made up the material.

Assay: immunoSEQ multiplex PCR; the TCRdb copy retains only in-frame clones and omits some. The profile shows around 170,000 clones, around 88% of them singletons. This clonotype originated in a woman aged 25 to 39 who had recovered from COVID-19. The rearrangement uses TRBV6-5 and TRBJ1-2, with 9 bases matching TRBD1. Sequencing used PBMCs or T cells enriched from blood (not recorded which). CDR3 DNA sequence: TGTGCCAGCACGGAGGGACAGGGTCGTGGCTACACCTTC. The encoded protein is CASTEGQGRGYTF.